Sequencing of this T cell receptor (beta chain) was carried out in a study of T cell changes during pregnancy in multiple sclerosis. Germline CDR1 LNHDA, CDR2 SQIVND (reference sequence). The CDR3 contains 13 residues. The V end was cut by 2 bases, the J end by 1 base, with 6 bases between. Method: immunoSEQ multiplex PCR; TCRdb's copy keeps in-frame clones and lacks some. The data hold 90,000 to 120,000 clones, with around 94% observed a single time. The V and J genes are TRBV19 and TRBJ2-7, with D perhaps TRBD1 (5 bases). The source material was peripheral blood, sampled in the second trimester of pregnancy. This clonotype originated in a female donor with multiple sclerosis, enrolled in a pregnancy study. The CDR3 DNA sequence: TGTGCCAGTAGTATAACAGGATCCTACGAGCAGTACTTC. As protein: CASSITGSYEQYF.